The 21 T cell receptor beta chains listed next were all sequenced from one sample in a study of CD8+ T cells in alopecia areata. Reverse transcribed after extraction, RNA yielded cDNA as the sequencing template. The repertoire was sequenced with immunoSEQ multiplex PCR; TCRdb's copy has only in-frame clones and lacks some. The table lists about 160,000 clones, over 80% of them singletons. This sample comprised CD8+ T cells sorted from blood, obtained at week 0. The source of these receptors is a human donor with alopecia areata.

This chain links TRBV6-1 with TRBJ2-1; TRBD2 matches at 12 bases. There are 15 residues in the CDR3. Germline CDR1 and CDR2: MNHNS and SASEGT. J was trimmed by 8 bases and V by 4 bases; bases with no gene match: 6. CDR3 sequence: CASSVGLAGGYEQFF. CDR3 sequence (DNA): TGTGCCAGCAGTGTTGGGCTAGCGGGGGGGTATGAGCAGTTCTTC.

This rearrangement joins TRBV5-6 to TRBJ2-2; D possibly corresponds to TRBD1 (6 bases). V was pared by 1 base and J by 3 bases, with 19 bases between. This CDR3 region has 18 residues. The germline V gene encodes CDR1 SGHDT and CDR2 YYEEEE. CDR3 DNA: TGTGCCAGCAGCTTGCCGGAGGCTCAGGGGTCGGACACCGGGGAGCTGTTTTTT. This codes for CASSLPEAQGSDTGELFF.

CDR3 in amino acids: CASSVVGADTQYF. The CDR3 bases are TGTGCCAGCAGCGTGGTGGGGGCAGATACGCAGTATTTT. The gene calls are TRBV7-2 and TRBJ2-3, with D perhaps being TRBD1 or TRBD2 (5 bases each). Trimming removed 5 bases from V and 4 bases from J, with 10 bases in between. There are 13 residues in the CDR3. The germline V gene encodes CDR1 SGHTA and CDR2 FQGNSA.

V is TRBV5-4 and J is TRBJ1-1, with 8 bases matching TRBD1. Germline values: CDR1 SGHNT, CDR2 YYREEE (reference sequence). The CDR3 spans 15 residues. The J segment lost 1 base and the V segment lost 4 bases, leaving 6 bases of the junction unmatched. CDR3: CASSATGGSNTEAFF. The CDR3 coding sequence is TGTGCCAGCAGCGCAACAGGGGGTTCGAACACTGAAGCTTTCTTT.

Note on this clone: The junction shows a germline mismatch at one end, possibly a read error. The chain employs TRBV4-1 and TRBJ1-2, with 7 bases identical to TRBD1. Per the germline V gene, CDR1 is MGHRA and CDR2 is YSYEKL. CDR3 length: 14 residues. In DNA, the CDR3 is TGCGCCAGCAGCCCCAGGGGGGGATCGGAGGGCTGCACCTTC. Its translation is CASSPRGGSEGCTF.

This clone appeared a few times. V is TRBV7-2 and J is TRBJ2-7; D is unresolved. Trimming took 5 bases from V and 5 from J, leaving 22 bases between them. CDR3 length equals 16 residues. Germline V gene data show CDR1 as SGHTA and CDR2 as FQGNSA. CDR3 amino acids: CASSPHLRFGIHEQYF. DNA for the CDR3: TGTGCCAGCAGCCCCCATTTGCGATTTGGGATCCACGAGCAGTACTTC.

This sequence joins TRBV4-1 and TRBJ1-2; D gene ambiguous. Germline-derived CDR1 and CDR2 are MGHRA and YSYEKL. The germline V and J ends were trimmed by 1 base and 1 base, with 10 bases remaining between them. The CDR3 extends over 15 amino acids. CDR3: CASSQGLGSNYGYTF. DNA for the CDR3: TGCGCCAGCAGCCAAGGCCTGGGCAGTAACTATGGCTACACCTTC.

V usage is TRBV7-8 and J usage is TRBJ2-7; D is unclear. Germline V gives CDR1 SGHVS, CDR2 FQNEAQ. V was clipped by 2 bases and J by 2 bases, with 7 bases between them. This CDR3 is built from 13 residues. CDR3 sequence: CASSLSNPYEQYF. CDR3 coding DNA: TGTGCCAGCAGCTTATCTAATCCCTACGAGCAGTACTTC.

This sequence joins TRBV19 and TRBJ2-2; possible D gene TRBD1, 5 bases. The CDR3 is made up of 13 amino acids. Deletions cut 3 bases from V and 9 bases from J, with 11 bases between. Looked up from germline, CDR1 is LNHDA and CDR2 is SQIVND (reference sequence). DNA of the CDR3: TGTGCCAGTAGTATCCCGGACAAATGGGAGCTGTTTTTT. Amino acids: CASSIPDKWELFF.

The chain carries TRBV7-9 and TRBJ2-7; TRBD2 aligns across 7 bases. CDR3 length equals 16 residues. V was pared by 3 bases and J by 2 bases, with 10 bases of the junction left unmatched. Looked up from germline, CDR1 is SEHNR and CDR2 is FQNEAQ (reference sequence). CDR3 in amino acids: CASSFVRETSPYEQYF. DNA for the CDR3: TGTGCCAGCAGCTTCGTGCGGGAGACTTCCCCCTACGAGCAGTACTTC. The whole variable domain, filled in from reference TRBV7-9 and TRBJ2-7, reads DTGVSQNPRHKITKRGQNVTFRCDPISEHNRLYWYRQTLGQGPEFLTYFQNEAQLEKSRLLSDRFSAERPKGSFSTLEIQRTEQGDSAMYLCASSFVRETSPYEQYFGPGTRLTVT.

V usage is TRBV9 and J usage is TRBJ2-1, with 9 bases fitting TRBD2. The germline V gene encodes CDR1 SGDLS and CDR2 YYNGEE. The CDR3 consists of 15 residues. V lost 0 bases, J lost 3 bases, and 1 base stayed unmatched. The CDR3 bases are TGTGCCAGCAGCGTAGCACTAGCGGGCTACAATGAGCAGTTCTTC. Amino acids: CASSVALAGYNEQFF.

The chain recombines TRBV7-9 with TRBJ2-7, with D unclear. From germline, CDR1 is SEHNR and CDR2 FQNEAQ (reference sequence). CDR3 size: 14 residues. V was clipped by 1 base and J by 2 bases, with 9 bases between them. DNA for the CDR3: TGTGCCAGCAGCTTAGACAGTTTGGCCTACGAGCAGTACTTC. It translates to CASSLDSLAYEQYF.

The CDR3 spells CASMGGTEAFF. As DNA, the CDR3 is TGTGCCAGCATGGGGGGGACTGAAGCTTTCTTT. The rearrangement links TRBV7-9 to TRBJ1-1; maybe TRBD1 (5 bases). V shed 7 bases and J shed 5 bases, with 8 bases lying between them. CDR3 size: 11 residues. Germline V gene lookup returns CDR1 SEHNR and CDR2 FQNEAQ (reference sequence). Supplemented by reference TRBV7-9 and TRBJ1-1, the full variable domain reads DTGVSQNPRHKITKRGQNVTFRCDPISEHNRLYWYRQTLGQGPEFLTYFQNEAQLEKSRLLSDRFSAERPKGSFSTLEIQRTEQGDSAMYLCASMGGTEAFFGQGTRLTVV.

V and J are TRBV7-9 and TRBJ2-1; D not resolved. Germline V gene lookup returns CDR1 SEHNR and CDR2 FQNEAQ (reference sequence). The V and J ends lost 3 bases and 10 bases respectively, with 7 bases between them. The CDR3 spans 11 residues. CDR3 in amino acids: CASSFSREQFF. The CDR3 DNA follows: TGTGCCAGCAGCTTTAGCCGGGAGCAGTTCTTC.

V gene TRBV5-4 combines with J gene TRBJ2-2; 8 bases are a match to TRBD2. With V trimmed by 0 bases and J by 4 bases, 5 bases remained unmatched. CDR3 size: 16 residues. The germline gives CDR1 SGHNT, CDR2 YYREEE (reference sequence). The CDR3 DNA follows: TGTGCCAGCAGCTTGGAGCGGGGGCGCACCACCGGGGAGCTGTTTTTT. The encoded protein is CASSLERGRTTGELFF.

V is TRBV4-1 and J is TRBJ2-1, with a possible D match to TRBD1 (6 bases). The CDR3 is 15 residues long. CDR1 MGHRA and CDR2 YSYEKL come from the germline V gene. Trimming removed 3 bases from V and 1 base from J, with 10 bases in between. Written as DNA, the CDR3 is TGCGCCAGCAGCCACAGCAGGGGATCCTACAATGAGCAGTTCTTC. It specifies CASSHSRGSYNEQFF.

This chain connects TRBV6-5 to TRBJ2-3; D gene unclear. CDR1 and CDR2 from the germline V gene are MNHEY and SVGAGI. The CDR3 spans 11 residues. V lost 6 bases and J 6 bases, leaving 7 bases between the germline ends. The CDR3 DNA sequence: TGTGCCAGCAGGGCCCAGGATACGCAGTATTTT. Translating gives CASRAQDTQYF.

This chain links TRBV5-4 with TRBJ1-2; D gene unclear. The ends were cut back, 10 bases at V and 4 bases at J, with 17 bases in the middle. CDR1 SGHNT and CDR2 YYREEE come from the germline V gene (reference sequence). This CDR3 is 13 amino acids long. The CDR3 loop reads CAGGGESVYGYTF. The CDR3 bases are TGTGCCGGCGGTGGAGAGTCCGTCTATGGCTACACCTTC.

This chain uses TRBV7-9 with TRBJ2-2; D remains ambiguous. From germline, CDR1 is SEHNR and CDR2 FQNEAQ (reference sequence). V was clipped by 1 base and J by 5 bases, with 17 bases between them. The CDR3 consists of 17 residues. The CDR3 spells CASSLDSSAVFTGELFF. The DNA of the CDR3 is TGTGCCAGCAGCTTAGACTCATCGGCGGTTTTTACCGGGGAGCTGTTTTTT.

CDR3 in DNA: TGTGCCAGCAGCCTCCGGCGGGAAATCCACGAGCAGTACTTC. It is translated as CASSLRREIHEQYF. V is TRBV5-4 and J is TRBJ2-7, with D perhaps matching TRBD2 (6 bases). The V and J ends lost 4 bases and 5 bases respectively, with 16 bases between them. The CDR3 extends over 14 amino acids. The germline V gene has CDR1 SGHNT and CDR2 YYREEE (reference sequence).

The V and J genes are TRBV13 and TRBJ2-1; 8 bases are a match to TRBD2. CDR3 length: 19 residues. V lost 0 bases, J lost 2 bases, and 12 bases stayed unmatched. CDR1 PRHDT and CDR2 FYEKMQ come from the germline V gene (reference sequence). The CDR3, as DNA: TGTGCCAGCAGCTTAGGCCTTGTGAGCGGGGGTTCCCCCTACAATGAGCAGTTCTTC. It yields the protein CASSLGLVSGGSPYNEQFF.